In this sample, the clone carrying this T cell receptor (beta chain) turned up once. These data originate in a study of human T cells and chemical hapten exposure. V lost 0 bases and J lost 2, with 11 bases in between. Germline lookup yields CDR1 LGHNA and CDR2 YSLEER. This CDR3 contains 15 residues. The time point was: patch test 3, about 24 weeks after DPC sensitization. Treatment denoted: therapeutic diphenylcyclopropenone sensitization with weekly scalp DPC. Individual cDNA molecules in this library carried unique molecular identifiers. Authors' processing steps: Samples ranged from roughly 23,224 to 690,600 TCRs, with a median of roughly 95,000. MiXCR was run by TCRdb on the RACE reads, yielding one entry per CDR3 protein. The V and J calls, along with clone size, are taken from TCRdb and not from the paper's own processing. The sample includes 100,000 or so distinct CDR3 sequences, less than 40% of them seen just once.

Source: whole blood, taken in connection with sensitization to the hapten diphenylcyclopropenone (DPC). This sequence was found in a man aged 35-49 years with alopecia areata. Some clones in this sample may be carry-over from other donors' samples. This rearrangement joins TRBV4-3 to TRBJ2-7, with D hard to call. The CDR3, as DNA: TGCGCCAGCAGCCAAGATCAGCCCGACCCCTACGAGCAGTACTTC. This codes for CASSQDQPDPYEQYF.